The 13 T cell receptor beta chains listed next were all sequenced from one sample in a study of blood T cell repertoires in COVID-19. Assay: immunoSEQ multiplex PCR; the TCRdb copy retains only in-frame clones and omits some. Of 95,000 to 130,000 clones listed, over 65% are singletons. The source material was peripheral blood. The receptor set was obtained from a man aged 25 to 45 with acute or convalescent COVID-19.

The chain's CDR3 is CASSTPTSVSTDTQYF. The DNA of the CDR3 is TGTGCCAGCAGCACGCCGACTAGCGTGAGCACAGATACGCAGTATTTT. This sequence joins TRBV9 and TRBJ2-3; 8 bases fit TRBD2. The J segment lost 0 bases and the V segment lost 4 bases, leaving 7 bases of the junction unmatched. The length of the CDR3 is 16 residues. Looked up from germline, CDR1 is SGDLS and CDR2 is YYNGEE.

The gene calls are TRBV19 and TRBJ1-2; 9 bases are a match to TRBD1. The V and J ends lost 9 bases and 6 bases, in that order; junction bases with no gene match: 14. In germline, CDR1 is LNHDA, CDR2 SQIVND (reference sequence). The CDR3 spans 15 residues. The CDR3 bases are TGTGCCAGCCGGACTTCACGAACAGGGGGCGATGGCTACACCTTC. The encoded protein is CASRTSRTGGDGYTF.

The genes are TRBV18 and TRBJ1-1; unclear D gene. V was shortened by 4 bases and J by 6 bases, with 21 bases between the two germline ends. This CDR3 spans 16 amino acids. The germline gives CDR1 KGHSH, CDR2 LQKENI. CDR3 coding DNA: TGTGCCAGCTCACGGGTCGGGGTCTGGGGAGGCGCTGAAGCTTTCTTT. Its protein product is CASSRVGVWGGAEAFF.

The V call is TRBV29-1, the J call TRBJ2-1; TRBD2 agrees at 8 bases. There are 13 residues in the CDR3. With 4 bases clipped from V and 1 base from J, the junction kept 0 bases outside the gene matches. The germline gives CDR1 SQVTM, CDR2 ANQGSEA. CDR3 nucleotides: TGCAGCGTTGTAGCGGGGTCCTACAATGAGCAGTTCTTC. Amino acid sequence: CSVVAGSYNEQFF.

V gene TRBV19 combines with J gene TRBJ1-5; tentative D call: TRBD1 (6 bases). From germline, CDR1 is LNHDA and CDR2 SQIVND (reference sequence). The CDR3 extends over 16 amino acids. V lost 1 base to trimming and J lost 3 bases, with 13 bases between them. CDR3 sequence: CASSIARGVDNQPQHF. CDR3 DNA sequence: TGTGCCAGTAGTATAGCCAGGGGTGTGGACAATCAGCCCCAGCATTTT.

The rearrangement links TRBV6-4 to TRBJ1-2; unclear D gene. Germline V gene data show CDR1 as MRHNA and CDR2 as SNTAGT. The V end was cut by 0 bases, the J end by 5 bases, with 10 bases between. The CDR3 is made up of 14 amino acids. CDR3 nucleotide sequence: TGTGCCAGCAGTGACTCGGCGGGAACGTATGGCTACACCTTC. Its translation: CASSDSAGTYGYTF.

The gene calls are TRBV10-3 and TRBJ2-5, with 10 positions matching TRBD1. The germline CDR1 and CDR2 sequences are ENHRY and SYGVKD. This CDR3 is built from 19 residues. The junction had 14 bases not matched to a gene; V was cut back by 3 bases and J by 1 base. Here the CDR3 reads CAISDLPGQGKETQETQYF. The CDR3 nucleotides read TGTGCCATCAGTGATCTCCCGGGACAGGGGAAAGAGACCCAAGAGACCCAGTACTTC.

The V call is TRBV7-9, the J call TRBJ2-2; 9 nucleotides align to TRBD2. CDR1 SEHNR and CDR2 FQNEAQ come from the germline V gene (reference sequence). The CDR3 has 16 amino acids. Trimming took 1 base from V and 5 from J; bases not matched to a gene: 5. CDR3 loop: CASSLEPSGETGELFF. CDR3 bases: TGTGCCAGCAGCTTAGAGCCTAGCGGGGAAACCGGGGAGCTGTTTTTT.

This chain connects TRBV5-4 to TRBJ1-1; unclear D gene. V gave up 5 bases and J gave up 9 bases, with 14 bases separating them. The CDR3 spans 12 residues. In germline, CDR1 is SGHNT, CDR2 YYREEE (reference sequence). The chain's CDR3 is CASSNDGRKAFF. CDR3 DNA: TGTGCCAGCAGTAATGACGGGAGGAAAGCTTTCTTT.

The chain couples TRBV2 to TRBJ2-3; D may be TRBD1 (7 bases). The V gene lost 11 bases and the J gene lost 4 bases, with 19 bases spanning the gap. The CDR3 length is 14 residues. The germline CDR1 and CDR2 sequences are SNHLY and FYNNEI. The CDR3 DNA sequence: TGTGCCTGCCCCCCGGAGGGGGCCGCAGATACGCAGTATTTT. It yields the protein CACPPEGAADTQYF.

The rearrangement uses TRBV6-2 or TRBV6-3 and TRBJ2-3, with D possibly being TRBD1 (5 bases). The CDR3 spans 15 residues. The germline V gene has CDR1 MNHEY and CDR2 SVGEGT. V was clipped by 2 bases and J by 3 bases, with 12 bases between them. CDR3 DNA sequence: TGTGCCAGCAGTTACGTGGGCAGGGTGACAGATACGCAGTATTTT. Protein sequence: CASSYVGRVTDTQYF.

This clone was observed a few times. The chain couples TRBV14 to TRBJ2-5; D gene unclear. The CDR3 runs 13 residues. Germline CDR1 and CDR2: SGHDN and FVKESK. With 4 bases removed from V and 7 bases from J, the gap between germline ends came to 13 bases. CDR3 sequence: CASSRGWVGTQYF. DNA of the CDR3: TGTGCCAGCAGCCGCGGTTGGGTTGGGACCCAGTACTTC.

The chain carries TRBV27 and TRBJ1-1, with D perhaps matching TRBD1 (5 bases). The length of the CDR3 is 14 residues. Trimming took off 3 bases at V and 1 base at J, with 9 bases between the two ends. Germline-derived CDR1 and CDR2 are MNHEY and SMNVEV (reference sequence). CDR3 sequence: CASSFPGQNTEAFF. CDR3 nucleotides: TGTGCCAGCAGTTTCCCAGGGCAGAACACTGAAGCTTTCTTT.